A single sample gave rise to the 14 T cell receptor beta chains below, sequenced in a study of blood T cells in healthy people across ages. A second PCR of 7 to 11 cycles used a sample-barcoded 5' primer and a J-beta primer mix. TCRdb re-analysed the 5' RACE reads in MiXCR, keeping a single row per CDR3 protein. Altogether some 930,000 distinct CDR3 sequences are present, roughly 29% being singletons, with the ten largest covering about 10%. The same data also went into a second study, on T cells of mothers and their children.

The specimen was blood. The receptors were gathered from a woman aged 40 to 50 in good health.

This clonotype was found many times. In DNA form, the CDR3 reads TGTGCCAGCAGCTTACAGGGGGAGAATGTTGAGCAGTTCTTC. Translated: CASSLQGENVEQFF. V and J are TRBV7-6 and TRBJ2-1; TRBD1 matches 7 bases. V shed 2 bases, J shed 9 bases, and the junction held 7 bases outside the gene matches. Germline-derived CDR1 and CDR2 are SGHVS and FNYEAQ. This CDR3 has 14 residues.

This clonotype was found a few times. This CDR3 reads CASSNPADYNEQFF. The CDR3 coding sequence is TGTGCCAGCAGTAATCCCGCAGACTACAATGAGCAGTTCTTC. The chain joins TRBV28 to TRBJ2-1; D ambiguous. Germline V gives CDR1 MDHEN, CDR2 SYDVKM. This CDR3 spans 14 amino acids. V lost 5 bases and J lost 3, with 11 bases in between. The variable domain in full, with the rest retrieved from reference TRBV28 and TRBJ2-1, is DVKVTQSSRYLVKRTGEKVFLECVQDMDHENMFWYRQDPGLGLRLIYFSYDVKMKEKGDIPEGYSVSREKKERFSLILESASTNQTSMYLCASSNPADYNEQFFGPGTRLTVL.

This clonotype appeared many times. The chain links TRBV18 to TRBJ2-1; 8 bases are shared with TRBD1. V lost 5 bases to trimming and J lost 9 bases; unmatched junction nucleotides: 18. The CDR3 contains 17 residues. Germline values: CDR1 KGHSH, CDR2 LQKENI. The CDR3 nucleotides are TGTGCCAGCTCAAGCTACGGGGGACAGGCAGGTAGGGGTGAGCAGTTCTTC. Translation: CASSSYGGQAGRGEQFF.

This clonotype was seen more than once but under ten times. J is TRBJ2-7 and V is TRBV29-1, with D unresolved. V was cut by 0 bases and J by 5 bases, with 8 bases left in between. This CDR3 is 12 amino acids long. Germline loops: CDR1 SQVTM, CDR2 ANQGSEA. CDR3 bases: TGCAGCGTTGAAGATGTTAAGCACGAGCAGTACTTC. It translates to CSVEDVKHEQYF.

This clonotype was seen a single time. One end of the junction fails to match germline, which may point to a read error. The chain is built from TRBV4-3 and TRBJ2-1; D might be TRBD2 (7 bases). CDR3 size: 15 residues. CDR1 LGHNA and CDR2 YSLEER come from the germline V gene. CDR3 region: CASSQDEGGYNERFF. The CDR3 bases are TGCGCCAGCAGCCAAGATGAGGGGGGGTACAATGAGCGGTTCTTC.

This sequence joins TRBV4-1 and TRBJ1-2; D is perhaps TRBD1 (6 bases). Germline lookup yields CDR1 MGHRA and CDR2 YSYEKL. V dropped 3 bases and J dropped 3 bases, with 14 bases sitting between them. The CDR3 is made up of 15 amino acids. The CDR3 region is CASSQDHRDDYGYTF. CDR3 bases: TGCGCCAGCAGCCAGGACCACAGGGATGACTATGGCTACACCTTC.

There are a few counts of this clonotype. The V gene is TRBV28, the J gene TRBJ2-5, with D tentatively TRBD1 or TRBD2 (5 bases each). The CDR3 has 14 residues. V lost 5 bases and J lost 13, with 23 bases in between. Germline V gene data show CDR1 as MDHEN and CDR2 as SYDVKM. The CDR3 is CASSVGTALLVRYF. CDR3 coding DNA: TGTGCCAGCAGTGTCGGGACGGCCCTTTTGGTGCGGTACTTC.

This clonotype was seen more than once but under ten times. A single base separates this from a much larger clone, so it may be a read error. V usage is TRBV4-1 and J usage is TRBJ1-2; D is ambiguous. This CDR3 comprises 16 residues. The germline V gene encodes CDR1 MGHRA and CDR2 YSYEKL. CDR3 loop: CASGQGPRETFYGYTF. The CDR3, as DNA: TGCGCCAGCGGCCAAGGGCCCCGGGAGACGTTCTATGGCTACACCTTC.

Of note for this clonotype: A much more abundant neighbour one base away suggests this may be a read error. The chain recombines TRBV11-2 with TRBJ2-7; D gene unclear. In germline, CDR1 is SGHAT, CDR2 FQNNGV. This CDR3 contains 12 residues. CDR3 amino acids: CASSLVAYGQYF. The CDR3 coding sequence is TGTGCCAGCAGCTTAGTAGCCTACGGGCAGTACTTC.

This clonotype was seen at least ten times. This chain links TRBV4-2 with TRBJ2-5; D may be TRBD2 (6 bases). With 3 bases removed from V and 2 bases from J, the gap between germline ends came to 10 bases. This CDR3 region has 14 residues. Germline values: CDR1 LGHNA, CDR2 YNFKEQ. CDR3 region: CASSQPAGQETQYF. CDR3 nucleotide sequence: TGTGCCAGCAGCCAGCCCGCGGGACAAGAGACCCAGTACTTC.

The V gene is TRBV12-3 or TRBV12-4, the J gene TRBJ1-1; the D is unclear. This CDR3 region has 13 residues. V was pared by 5 bases and J by 6 bases, with 13 bases between. CDR3 DNA: TGTGCCAGCAGTCTGACCAAGTTCTCTGAAGCTTTCTTT. This translates into CASSLTKFSEAFF.

This clonotype was seen more than once but under ten times. This chain connects TRBV3-1 to TRBJ1-4, with TRBD1 as a possible D gene (5 bases). The V gene lost 0 bases and the J gene lost 0 bases, with 8 bases spanning the gap. The CDR3 sequence is 16 residues long. CDR1 LGHDT and CDR2 YNNKEL come from the germline V gene (reference sequence). In DNA, the CDR3 is TGTGCCAGCAGCCAAGATAAGGGGACAACTAATGAAAAACTGTTTTTT. Protein product: CASSQDKGTTNEKLFF.

The V call is TRBV7-9, the J call TRBJ2-5, with D tentatively TRBD1 (5 bases). Per germline, CDR1 SEHNR and CDR2 FQNEAQ (reference sequence). This CDR3 is built from 14 residues. Trimming shortened V by 4 bases and J by 2 bases, and 11 bases separated the two germline ends. The CDR3 loop is CASSSLGVQETQYF. CDR3 bases: TGTGCCAGCAGCTCGTTAGGGGTACAAGAGACCCAGTACTTC.

Worth noting for this clonotype: A much larger clone differs from this one at a single base, so this may be a read error. The chain carries TRBV20-1 and TRBJ1-2; no clear D. Germline CDR1 is DFQATT and CDR2 is SNEGSKA (reference sequence). The CDR3 contains 12 residues. V was shortened by 1 base and J by 7 bases, with 10 bases between the two germline ends. The CDR3 protein is CSARALTTGYTF. CDR3 nucleotides: TGCAGTGCTAGAGCCCTAACTACTGGCTACACCTTC.